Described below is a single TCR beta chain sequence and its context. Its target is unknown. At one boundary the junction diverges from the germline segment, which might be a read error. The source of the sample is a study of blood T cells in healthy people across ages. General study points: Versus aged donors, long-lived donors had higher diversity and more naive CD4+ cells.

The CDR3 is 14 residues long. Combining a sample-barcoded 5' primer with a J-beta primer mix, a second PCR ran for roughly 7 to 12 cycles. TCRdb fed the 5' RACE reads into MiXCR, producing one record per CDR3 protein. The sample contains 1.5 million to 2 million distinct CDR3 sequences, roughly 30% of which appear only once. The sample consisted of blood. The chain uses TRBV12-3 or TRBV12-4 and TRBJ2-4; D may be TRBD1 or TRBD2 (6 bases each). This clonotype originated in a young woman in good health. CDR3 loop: CVSSRVGGTREQYF. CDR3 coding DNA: TGTGTCAGCAGTCGGGTGGGGGGCACTCGGGAGCAGTACTTC.